The 26 T cell receptor beta chains in this list originate from one sample, sequenced in a study of regulatory T cells in long-lasting Graves disease. Time point meaning: newly diagnosed GD, antithyroid drugs for less than 3 months. Researchers made the TCR library from RNA that was extracted from PBMCs. Relying on iRepertoire HTBI primers and Arm-PCR of CDR3 regions, the team built TCR beta libraries. TCRdb reprocessed the multiplex PCR reads with MiXCR, giving one entry per CDR3 protein. The table lists about 460,000 distinct CDR3 sequences, 14% of them singletons, with under 20% in the top ten. These data were also filed under a second study, of T cells in Graves' hyperthyroidism and ophthalmopathy.

This sample comprised peripheral blood mononuclear cells (PBMCs), obtained at new diagnosis, from a patient treated with antithyroid drugs. The receptors were sampled from a woman aged 45 to 65 with Graves disease.

This clonotype has a count of ten or more. V gene TRBV9 combines with J gene TRBJ2-7; TRBD1 aligns across 8 bases. Looked up from germline, CDR1 is SGDLS and CDR2 is YYNGEE. This CDR3 region has 15 residues. The V gene end was trimmed by 4 bases and the J gene end by 0 bases; junction bases not matched to a gene: 6. CDR3 nucleotides: TGTGCCAGCAGCCCTCGGACAGGGAACTCCTACGAGCAGTACTTC. This encodes CASSPRTGNSYEQYF.

This clonotype occurred many times. At one end the junction does not follow the germline gene, possibly because of a read error. The gene calls are TRBV12-3 or TRBV12-4 and TRBJ2-2; TRBD2 matches at 7 bases. The CDR3 sequence is 16 residues long. The CDR3 DNA sequence: TGTGCCAGCAGCTTAGGGGCTAGCGGGAACACCGGGGAGCTGTTTTTT. Its protein is CASSLGASGNTGELFF.

The V and J genes are TRBV10-3 and TRBJ2-1, with TRBD1 matching 8 bases. Germline V gene lookup returns CDR1 ENHRY and CDR2 SYGVKD. With 1 base clipped from V and 7 bases from J, the junction kept 12 bases outside the gene matches. This CDR3 region has 17 residues. The CDR3 bases are TGTGCCATCAGTGAGTTCGGGGGACAGGAGCTCGAGAATGAGCAGTTCTTC. Residues: CAISEFGGQELENEQFF.

This clonotype was counted between two and nine times. The rearrangement joins TRBV20-1 to TRBJ2-5; no clear D. The CDR3 contains 13 residues. Trimming left V 1 base short and J 1 base short, with 7 bases between. CDR1 is DFQATT and CDR2 is SNEGSKA in the germline V gene (reference sequence). CDR3 region: CSARGAVQETQYF. CDR3 nucleotide sequence: TGCAGTGCTAGAGGTGCGGTCCAAGAGACCCAGTACTTC.

This chain links TRBV28 with TRBJ2-2; 10 positions match TRBD2. The CDR3 has 15 amino acids. Germline V gene lookup returns CDR1 MDHEN and CDR2 SYDVKM. With V trimmed by 5 bases and J by 6 bases, 6 bases remained unmatched. This CDR3 is CASSLTSGISGELFF. In DNA, the CDR3 is TGTGCCAGCAGTCTAACTAGCGGGATCTCCGGGGAGCTGTTTTTT.

The CDR3 spells CASSLVGGFAQETQYF. Written as DNA, the CDR3 is TGTGCCAGCAGTTTAGTCGGGGGTTTCGCCCAAGAGACCCAGTACTTC. V usage is TRBV27 and J usage is TRBJ2-5; D may be TRBD2 (6 bases). Trimming removed 2 bases at V and 1 base at J, with 14 bases between. The germline V gene has CDR1 MNHEY and CDR2 SMNVEV (reference sequence). The CDR3 is made up of 16 amino acids.

The genes are TRBV11-2 and TRBJ2-3; D remains ambiguous. CDR1 is SGHAT and CDR2 is FQNNGV in the germline V gene. This CDR3 is built from 15 residues. V gave up 2 bases and J gave up 4 bases, with 13 bases separating them. Written as DNA, the CDR3 is TGTGCCAGCAGCTTAACGTTCCCAGGAGCAGATACGCAGTATTTT. It codes for CASSLTFPGADTQYF.

This clonotype was seen at least ten times. The chain employs TRBV4-1 and TRBJ2-5, with 7 positions matching TRBD2. The CDR3 is made up of 17 amino acids. Looked up from germline, CDR1 is MGHRA and CDR2 is YSYEKL. Trimming removed 4 bases from V and 0 bases from J; junction bases left unmatched: 11. CDR3 amino acids: CASSPRGGSVYQETQYF. CDR3 DNA: TGCGCCAGCAGCCCCCGCGGCGGGAGCGTGTACCAAGAGACCCAGTACTTC.

This clonotype was recorded many times. V is TRBV10-2 and J is TRBJ2-1; 11 positions agree with TRBD2. Germline V lookup: CDR1 WSHSY, CDR2 SAAADI. This CDR3 is 16 amino acids long. V dropped 2 bases and J dropped 10; count of bases not matched to a gene: 10. CDR3 protein: CASSETSGSPPREQFF. CDR3 sequence (DNA): TGCGCCAGCAGTGAGACTAGCGGGAGTCCTCCTCGCGAGCAGTTCTTC.

Ten or more counts support this clonotype. The V call is TRBV7-2, the J call TRBJ1-5, with D maybe TRBD1 (6 bases). Trimming shortened V by 5 bases and J by 6 bases, and 11 bases separated the two germline ends. CDR1 and CDR2 (germline): SGHTA, FQGNSA. The CDR3 consists of 13 residues. CDR3 loop: CASSPRGFQPQHF. The CDR3 bases are TGTGCCAGCAGCCCCAGGGGATTTCAGCCCCAGCATTTT.

The gene calls are TRBV18 and TRBJ2-2, with D possibly being TRBD2 (5 bases). Germline CDR1 KGHSH, CDR2 LQKENI. V was trimmed by 5 bases and J by 2 bases, leaving 15 bases between them. This CDR3 region has 16 residues. The CDR3 bases are TGTGCCAGCTCAGGCACCGTAGCGAGAAACACCGGGGAGCTGTTTTTT. It translates to CASSGTVARNTGELFF. Variable domain in full (rest from reference TRBV18 and TRBJ2-2): NAGVMQNPRHLVRRRGQEARLRCSPMKGHSHVYWYRQLPEEGLKFMVYLQKENIIDESGMPKERFSAEFPKEGPSILRIQQVVRGDSAAYFCASSGTVARNTGELFFGEGSRLTVL.

This clonotype came up a few times. The chain carries TRBV12-3 or TRBV12-4 and TRBJ2-7; the match to TRBD1 covers 7 bases. The CDR3 consists of 15 residues. V gave up 3 bases and J gave up 1 base; unmatched junction bases: 6. CDR3 region: CASSLGATGSYEQYF. CDR3 DNA sequence: TGTGCCAGCAGTTTGGGAGCGACAGGGTCCTACGAGCAGTACTTC.

The V call is TRBV3-1, the J call TRBJ2-6; either TRBD1 or TRBD2 may fit D (5 bases each). The CDR3 is made up of 18 amino acids. Trimming pared 2 bases from V and 4 bases from J, leaving 18 bases between. Germline CDR1 reads LGHDT; CDR2 reads YNNKEL (reference sequence). CDR3 in amino acids: CASSQLSARGSGANVLTF. CDR3 sequence (DNA): TGTGCCAGCAGCCAATTAAGCGCGAGGGGCTCAGGGGCCAACGTCCTGACTTTC.

This clonotype was counted ten times or more. The chain joins TRBV27 to TRBJ1-4; 12 nucleotides align to TRBD1. CDR1 is MNHEY, CDR2 SMNVEV, per germline (reference sequence). The CDR3 covers 14 residues. The ends lost 6 bases at V and 9 bases at J; junction bases unmatched: 5. The CDR3, as DNA: TGTGCCAGCAGCCCGGGACAGGGGGCGAAAAAACTGTTTTTT. Amino acids: CASSPGQGAKKLFF.

A few counts support this clonotype. Germline is not matched at one junction end, which may reflect a read error. This chain joins TRBV9 and TRBJ2-7; TRBD2 agrees at 15 bases. Germline values: CDR1 SGDLS, CDR2 YYNGEE. The CDR3 sequence is 16 residues long. The CDR3 DNA sequence: TGTGCCAGCAGCGCCGGGACTAGCGGGAGGCCCTACGAGCAGTGCTTC. Its protein product is CASSAGTSGRPYEQCF.

This chain joins TRBV5-1 and TRBJ1-1, with a tentative D call TRBD1 (6 bases). Germline V lookup: CDR1 SGHRS, CDR2 YFSETQ. The CDR3 loop spans 15 amino acids. V lost 4 bases, J lost 0 bases, and 13 bases lay in between. CDR3 nucleotides: TGCGCCAGCAGCATATGGACAGATATGAACACTGAAGCTTTCTTT. Its translation: CASSIWTDMNTEAFF.

This clonotype was found many times. The chain couples TRBV2 to TRBJ1-1; no firm D call. Trimming stripped 6 bases from V and 3 bases from J, with 14 bases between. Germline V CDR1 and CDR2: SNHLY, FYNNEI. The CDR3 runs to 14 residues. The CDR3 here is CASSGPAADTEAFF. CDR3 in DNA: TGTGCCAGCAGCGGGCCCGCGGCGGACACTGAAGCTTTCTTT.

This clonotype appeared many times. The chain uses TRBV6-1 and TRBJ1-2; no clear D gene. The CDR3 runs to 13 residues. Trimming cost V 6 bases and J 0 bases, with 8 bases left between them. Germline assignment: CDR1 MNHNS and CDR2 SASEGT. CDR3 sequence reads: CASSSETNYGYTF. CDR3 in DNA: TGTGCCAGCAGCTCAGAGACTAACTATGGCTACACCTTC.

This chain connects TRBV20-1 to TRBJ1-2, with a possible D match to TRBD1 (5 bases). The CDR3 runs 12 residues. CDR1 and CDR2 (germline): DFQATT, SNEGSKA (reference sequence). V gave up 4 bases and J gave up 7 bases, with 13 bases separating them. In nucleotides, the CDR3 is TGCAGTGCTATGGCAGGAAGGGGTGGCTACACCTTC. As protein: CSAMAGRGGYTF.

The CDR3 spells CASTTDRSGSYGYTF. The CDR3 region has the DNA TGCGCCAGCACCACCGACCGATCCGGGAGCTATGGCTACACCTTC. The chain links TRBV10-2 to TRBJ1-2; no reliable D call. The CDR3 has 15 amino acids. V lost 7 bases to trimming and J lost 4 bases, with 19 bases between them. The germline V gene has CDR1 WSHSY and CDR2 SAAADI.

Of note for this clonotype: This may stem from a read error, because a much larger clone lies one nucleotide away. This sequence joins TRBV28 and TRBJ1-6, with TRBD1 matching over 9 bases. This CDR3 region has 15 residues. Germline V lookup: CDR1 MDHEN, CDR2 SYDVKM. The CDR3 DNA follows: TGTGCCAGCAGTCTACCGGACAGGGGCCATTCACTCCTCCACTTT. This sequence encodes CASSLPDRGHSLLHF.

The sample holds a few counts of this clonotype. The CDR3 loop reads CASSRLRPGQRNSGNTIYF. CDR3 nucleotide sequence: TGTGCCAGCAGCAGACTACGCCCGGGACAGAGGAACTCTGGAAACACCATATATTTT. V gene TRBV7-9 combines with J gene TRBJ1-3, with 7 bases lining up with TRBD1. With V trimmed by 5 bases and J by 0 bases, 16 bases remained unmatched. Germline V gene sequence: CDR1 SEHNR, CDR2 FQNEAQ (reference sequence). The CDR3 contains 19 residues.

This clonotype turned up a few times. The rearrangement joins TRBV11-2 to TRBJ2-7, with 10 bases matching TRBD2. The J segment lost 3 bases and the V segment lost 4 bases, leaving 3 bases of the junction unmatched. Germline V gene data show CDR1 as SGHAT and CDR2 as FQNNGV. The CDR3 spans 14 residues. CDR3 nucleotide sequence: TGTGCCAGCAGCTCCCGACTAGCGGGCTACGAGCAGTACTTC. Translated, it gives CASSSRLAGYEQYF. The full variable domain, its missing parts supplied by reference TRBV11-2 and TRBJ2-7, is EAGVAQSPRYKIIEKRQSVAFWCNPISGHATLYWYQQILGQGPKLLIQFQNNGVVDDSQLPKDRFSAERLKGVDSTLKIQPAKLEDSAVYLCASSSRLAGYEQYFGPGTRLTVT.

This clonotype was observed at least ten times. The rearrangement joins TRBV6-2 or TRBV6-3 to TRBJ2-3, with D perhaps being TRBD1 or TRBD2 (6 bases each). Germline CDR1 is MNHEY and CDR2 is SVGEGT. Between the trimmed V and J ends, which lost 2 bases and 3 bases, there was a span of 12 bases. The CDR3 loop spans 15 amino acids. CDR3 amino acids: CASSYLEGGTDTQYF. The CDR3 DNA sequence: TGTGCCAGCAGTTACCTCGAGGGGGGTACAGATACGCAGTATTTT.

J is TRBJ2-4 and V is TRBV3-1, with 10 bases lining up with TRBD2. The CDR3 consists of 17 residues. Germline loops: CDR1 LGHDT, CDR2 YNNKEL (reference sequence). J gave up 0 bases and V 1 base, and 3 bases lay outside the gene matches. The CDR3 sequence: CASSQASGRLAKNIQYF. As DNA, the CDR3 is TGTGCCAGCAGCCAAGCTAGCGGGAGATTAGCCAAAAACATTCAGTACTTC.

This clonotype has a count of ten or more. The chain joins TRBV30 to TRBJ2-1; D unclear. Trimming removed 2 bases from V and 10 bases from J, with 15 bases in between. The CDR3 loop spans 13 amino acids. In germline, CDR1 is GTSNPN, CDR2 SVGIG (reference sequence). CDR3 DNA sequence: TGTGCCTGGAGTAAGACTCTCCTCTCCGAGCAGTTCTTC. Its translation: CAWSKTLLSEQFF. Based on the CDR3 plus reference TRBV30 and TRBJ2-1, the full variable domain is SQTIHQWPATLVQPVGSPLSLECTVEGTSNPNLYWYRQAAGRGLQLLFYSVGIGQISSEVPQNLSASRPQDRQFILSSKKLLLSDSGFYLCAWSKTLLSEQFFGPGTRLTVL.